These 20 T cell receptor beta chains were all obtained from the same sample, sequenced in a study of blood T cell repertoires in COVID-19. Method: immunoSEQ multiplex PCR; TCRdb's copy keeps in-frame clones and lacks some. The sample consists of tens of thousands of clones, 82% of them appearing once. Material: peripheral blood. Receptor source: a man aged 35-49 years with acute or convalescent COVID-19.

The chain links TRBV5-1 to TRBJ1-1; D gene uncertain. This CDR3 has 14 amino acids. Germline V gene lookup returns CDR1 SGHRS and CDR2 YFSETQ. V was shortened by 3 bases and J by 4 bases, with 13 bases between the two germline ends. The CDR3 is CASSSHTRGTEAFF. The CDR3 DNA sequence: TGCGCCAGCAGCTCGCATACTCGGGGCACTGAAGCTTTCTTT.

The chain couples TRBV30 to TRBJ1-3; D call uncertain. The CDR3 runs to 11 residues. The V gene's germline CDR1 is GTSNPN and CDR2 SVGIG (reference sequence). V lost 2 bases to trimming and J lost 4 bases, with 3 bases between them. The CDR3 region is CAWSRGNTIYF. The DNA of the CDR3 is TGTGCCTGGAGTCGGGGAAACACCATATATTTT.

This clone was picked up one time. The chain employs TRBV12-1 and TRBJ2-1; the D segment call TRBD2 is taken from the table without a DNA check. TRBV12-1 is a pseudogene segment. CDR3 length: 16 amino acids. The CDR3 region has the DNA TGTGCCAGCAGCTTTGCGTTCGGGGGGAACCACAATGAGCAGTTCTTC. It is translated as CASSFAFGGNHNEQFF.

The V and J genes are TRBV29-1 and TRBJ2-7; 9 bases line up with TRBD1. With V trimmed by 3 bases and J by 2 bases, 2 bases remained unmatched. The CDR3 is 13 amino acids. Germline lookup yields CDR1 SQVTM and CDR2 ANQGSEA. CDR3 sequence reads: CSVEGQGPYEQYF. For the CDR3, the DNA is TGCAGCGTTGAGGGACAGGGTCCCTACGAGCAGTACTTC.

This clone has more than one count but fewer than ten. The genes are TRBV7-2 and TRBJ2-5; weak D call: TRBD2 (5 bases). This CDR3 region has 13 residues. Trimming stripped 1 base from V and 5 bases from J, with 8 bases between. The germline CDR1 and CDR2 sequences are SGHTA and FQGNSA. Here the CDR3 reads CASSLGTGETQYF. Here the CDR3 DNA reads TGTGCCAGCAGCTTAGGAACGGGGGAGACCCAGTACTTC.

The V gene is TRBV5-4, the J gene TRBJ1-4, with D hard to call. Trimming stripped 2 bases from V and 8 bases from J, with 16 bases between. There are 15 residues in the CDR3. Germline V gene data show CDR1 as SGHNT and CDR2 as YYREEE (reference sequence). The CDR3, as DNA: TGTGCCAGCAGCTTACGTGTATCCGGGGAAGAAAAACTGTTTTTT. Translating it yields CASSLRVSGEEKLFF.

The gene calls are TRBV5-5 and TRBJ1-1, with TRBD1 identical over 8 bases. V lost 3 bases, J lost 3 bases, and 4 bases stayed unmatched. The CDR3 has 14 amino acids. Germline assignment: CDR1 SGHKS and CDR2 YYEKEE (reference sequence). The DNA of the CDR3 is TGTGCCAGCAGCTGGGACAGGCGAGACACTGAAGCTTTCTTT. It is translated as CASSWDRRDTEAFF.

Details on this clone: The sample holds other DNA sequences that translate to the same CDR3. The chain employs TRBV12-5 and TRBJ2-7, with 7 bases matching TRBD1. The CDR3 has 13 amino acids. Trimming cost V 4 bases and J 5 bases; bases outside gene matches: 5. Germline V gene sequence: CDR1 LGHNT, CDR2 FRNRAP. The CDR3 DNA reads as TGTGCTAGTGGTTGGGACAGTCGAGACGAGCAGTACTTC. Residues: CASGWDSRDEQYF.

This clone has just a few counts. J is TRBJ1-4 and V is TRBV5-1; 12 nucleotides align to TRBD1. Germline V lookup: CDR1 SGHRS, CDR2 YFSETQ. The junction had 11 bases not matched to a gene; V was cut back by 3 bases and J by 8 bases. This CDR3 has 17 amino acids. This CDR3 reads CASSSQPQGQGAEKLFF. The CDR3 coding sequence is TGCGCCAGCAGCTCGCAGCCCCAGGGACAGGGGGCCGAAAAACTGTTTTTT.

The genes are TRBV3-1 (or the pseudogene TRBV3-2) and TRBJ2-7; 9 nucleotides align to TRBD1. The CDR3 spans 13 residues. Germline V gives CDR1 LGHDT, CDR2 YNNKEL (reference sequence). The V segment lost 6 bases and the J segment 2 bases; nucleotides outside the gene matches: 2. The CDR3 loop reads CASRGQGTYEQYF. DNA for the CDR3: TGTGCCAGCAGGGGACAGGGCACCTACGAGCAGTACTTC.

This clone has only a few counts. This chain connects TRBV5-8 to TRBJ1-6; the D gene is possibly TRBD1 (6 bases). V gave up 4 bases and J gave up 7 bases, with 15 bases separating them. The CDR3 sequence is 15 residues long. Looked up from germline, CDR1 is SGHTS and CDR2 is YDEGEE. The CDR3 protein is CASSATTGINSPLHF. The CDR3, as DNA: TGTGCCAGCAGCGCTACTACAGGGATCAATTCACCCCTCCACTTT.

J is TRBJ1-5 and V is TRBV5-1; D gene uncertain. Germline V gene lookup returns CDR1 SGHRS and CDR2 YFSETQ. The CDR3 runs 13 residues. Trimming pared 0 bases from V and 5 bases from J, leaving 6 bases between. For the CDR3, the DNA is TGCGCCAGCAGCTTGGACGGGTATCAGCCCCAGCATTTT. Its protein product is CASSLDGYQPQHF.

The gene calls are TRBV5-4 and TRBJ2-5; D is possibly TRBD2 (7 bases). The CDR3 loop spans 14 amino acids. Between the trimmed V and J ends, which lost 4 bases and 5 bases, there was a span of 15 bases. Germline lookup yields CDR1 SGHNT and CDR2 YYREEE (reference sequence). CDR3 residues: CASSPTGGRETQYF. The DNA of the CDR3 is TGTGCCAGCAGCCCAACGGGGGGCCGGGAGACCCAGTACTTC.

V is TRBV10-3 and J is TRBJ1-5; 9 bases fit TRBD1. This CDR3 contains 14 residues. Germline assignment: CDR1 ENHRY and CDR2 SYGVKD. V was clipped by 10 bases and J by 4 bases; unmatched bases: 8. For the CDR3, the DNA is TGTGCCACACAGGGGGCTAGAGGAAATCAGCCCCAGCATTTT. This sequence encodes CATQGARGNQPQHF.

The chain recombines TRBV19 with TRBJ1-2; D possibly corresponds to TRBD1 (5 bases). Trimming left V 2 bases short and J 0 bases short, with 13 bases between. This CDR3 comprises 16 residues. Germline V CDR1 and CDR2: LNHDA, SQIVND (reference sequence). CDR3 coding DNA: TGTGCCAGTAGTATATCAAACGACAGAACTAACTATGGCTACACCTTC. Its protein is CASSISNDRTNYGYTF.

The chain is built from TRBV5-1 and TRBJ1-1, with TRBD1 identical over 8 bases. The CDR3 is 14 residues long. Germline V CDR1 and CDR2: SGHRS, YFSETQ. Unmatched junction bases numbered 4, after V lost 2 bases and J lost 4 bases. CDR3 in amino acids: CASSFSTGVTEAFF. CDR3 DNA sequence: TGCGCCAGCAGCTTTTCGACAGGGGTCACTGAAGCTTTCTTT.

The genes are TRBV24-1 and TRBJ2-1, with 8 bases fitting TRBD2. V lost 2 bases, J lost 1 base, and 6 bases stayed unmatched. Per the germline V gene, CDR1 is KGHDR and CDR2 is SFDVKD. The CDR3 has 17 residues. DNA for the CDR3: TGTGCCACCAGTGATTCGGGAGGGGGAACGTCCTACAATGAGCAGTTCTTC. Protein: CATSDSGGGTSYNEQFF.

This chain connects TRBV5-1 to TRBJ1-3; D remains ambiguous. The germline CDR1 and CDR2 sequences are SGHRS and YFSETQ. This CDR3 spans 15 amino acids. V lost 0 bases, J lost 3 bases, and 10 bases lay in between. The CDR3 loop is CASSLVPSYGNTIYF. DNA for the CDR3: TGCGCCAGCAGCTTGGTTCCGTCTTATGGAAACACCATATATTTT.

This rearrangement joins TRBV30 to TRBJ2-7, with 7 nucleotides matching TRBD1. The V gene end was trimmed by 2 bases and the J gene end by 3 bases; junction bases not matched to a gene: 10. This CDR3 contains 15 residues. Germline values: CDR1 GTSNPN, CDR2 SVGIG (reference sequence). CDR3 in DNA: TGTGCCTGGAGTACCCCTCTGACAGGGAGCTACGAGCAGTACTTC. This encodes CAWSTPLTGSYEQYF.

The CDR3 DNA reads as TGTGCCAGCAGTTTAATCGGGACTGGTAGCAATCAGCCCCAGCATTTT. The encoded protein is CASSLIGTGSNQPQHF. V and J are TRBV28 and TRBJ1-5, with a possible D match to TRBD1 (5 bases). The V end was cut by 2 bases, the J end by 0 bases, with 11 bases between. Per the germline V gene, CDR1 is MDHEN and CDR2 is SYDVKM. This CDR3 has 16 residues.